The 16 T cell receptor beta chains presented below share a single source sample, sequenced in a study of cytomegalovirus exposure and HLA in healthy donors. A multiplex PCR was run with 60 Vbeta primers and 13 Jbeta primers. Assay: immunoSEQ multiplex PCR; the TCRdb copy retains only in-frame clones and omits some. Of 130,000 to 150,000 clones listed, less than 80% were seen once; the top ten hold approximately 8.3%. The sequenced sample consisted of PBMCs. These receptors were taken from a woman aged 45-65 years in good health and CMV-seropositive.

The CDR3 DNA sequence: TGTGCCAGCAGCTCGACAGGCTCCTATAATTCACCCCTCCACTTT. It yields the protein CASSSTGSYNSPLHF. The chain employs TRBV7-9 and TRBJ1-6, with D perhaps TRBD1 (6 bases). This CDR3 contains 15 residues. Germline V gives CDR1 SEHNR, CDR2 FQNEAQ (reference sequence). The V end was cut by 4 bases, the J end by 0 bases, with 7 bases between.

The CDR3 spells CASSSQGTTDTQYF. Written as DNA, the CDR3 is TGTGCCAGCAGCTCCCAGGGTACCACAGATACGCAGTATTTT. The gene calls are TRBV7-9 and TRBJ2-3, with D possibly being TRBD1 (5 bases). Between the trimmed V and J ends, which lost 4 bases and 2 bases, there was a span of 10 bases. The V gene's germline CDR1 is SEHNR and CDR2 FQNEAQ (reference sequence). The CDR3 runs to 14 residues.

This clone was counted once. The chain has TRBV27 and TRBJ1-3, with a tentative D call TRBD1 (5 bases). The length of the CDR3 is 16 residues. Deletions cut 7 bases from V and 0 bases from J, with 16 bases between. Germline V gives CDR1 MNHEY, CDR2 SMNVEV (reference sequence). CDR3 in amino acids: CASTLSGGISGNTIYF. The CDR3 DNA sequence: TGTGCCAGCACCCTATCGGGGGGGATCTCTGGAAACACCATATATTTT.

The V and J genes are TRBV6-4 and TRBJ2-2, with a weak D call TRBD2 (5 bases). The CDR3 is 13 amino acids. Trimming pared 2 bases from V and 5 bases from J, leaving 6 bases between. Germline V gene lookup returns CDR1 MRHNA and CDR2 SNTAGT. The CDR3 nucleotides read TGTGCCAGCAGTGACGGGGAGACCGGGGAGCTGTTTTTT. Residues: CASSDGETGELFF.

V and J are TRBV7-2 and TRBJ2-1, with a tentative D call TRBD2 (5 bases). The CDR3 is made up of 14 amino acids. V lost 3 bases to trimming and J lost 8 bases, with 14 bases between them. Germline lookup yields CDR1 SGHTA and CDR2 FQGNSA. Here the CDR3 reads CASSFSGYGDEQFF. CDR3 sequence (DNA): TGTGCCAGCAGCTTCAGCGGCTATGGGGATGAGCAGTTCTTC.

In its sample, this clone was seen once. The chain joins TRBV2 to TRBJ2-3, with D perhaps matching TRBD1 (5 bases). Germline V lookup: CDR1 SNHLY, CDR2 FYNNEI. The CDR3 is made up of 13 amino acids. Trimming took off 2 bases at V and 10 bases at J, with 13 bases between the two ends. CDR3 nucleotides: TGTGCCAGCAGTGAAAACTCCCTAGGGGCGCAGTATTTT. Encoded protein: CASSENSLGAQYF.

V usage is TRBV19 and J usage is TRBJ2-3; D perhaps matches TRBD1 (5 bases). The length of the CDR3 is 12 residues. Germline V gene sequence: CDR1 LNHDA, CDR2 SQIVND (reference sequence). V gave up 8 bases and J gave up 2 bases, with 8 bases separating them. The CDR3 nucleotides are TGTGCCAGTTCCAGGGACACAGATACGCAGTATTTT. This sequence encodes CASSRDTDTQYF.

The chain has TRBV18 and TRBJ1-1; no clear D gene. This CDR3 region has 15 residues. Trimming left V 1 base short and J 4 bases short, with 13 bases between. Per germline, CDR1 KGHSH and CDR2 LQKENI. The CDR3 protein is CASSPRPILGTEAFF. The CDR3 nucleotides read TGTGCCAGCTCACCACGCCCAATACTTGGCACTGAAGCTTTCTTT.

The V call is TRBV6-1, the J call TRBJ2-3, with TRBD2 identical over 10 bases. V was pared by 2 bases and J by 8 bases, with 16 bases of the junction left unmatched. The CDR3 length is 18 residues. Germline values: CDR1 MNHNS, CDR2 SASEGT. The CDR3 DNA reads TGTGCCAGCAGTGAAAAGAGCTGGAGTAGCGGGGGGATCGGTACGCAGTATTTT. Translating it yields CASSEKSWSSGGIGTQYF.

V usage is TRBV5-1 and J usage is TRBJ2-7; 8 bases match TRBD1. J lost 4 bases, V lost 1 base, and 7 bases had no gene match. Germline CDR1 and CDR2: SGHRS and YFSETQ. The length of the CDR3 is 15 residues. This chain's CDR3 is CASSLTGGSQYEQYF. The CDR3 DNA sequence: TGCGCCAGCAGCTTGACAGGGGGGTCCCAATACGAGCAGTACTTC.

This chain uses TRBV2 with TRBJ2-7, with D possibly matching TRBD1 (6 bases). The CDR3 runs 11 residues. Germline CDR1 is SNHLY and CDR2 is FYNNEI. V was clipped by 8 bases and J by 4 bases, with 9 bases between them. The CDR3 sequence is CASGGQYEQYF. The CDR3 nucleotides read TGTGCCAGCGGCGGACAGTACGAGCAGTACTTC.

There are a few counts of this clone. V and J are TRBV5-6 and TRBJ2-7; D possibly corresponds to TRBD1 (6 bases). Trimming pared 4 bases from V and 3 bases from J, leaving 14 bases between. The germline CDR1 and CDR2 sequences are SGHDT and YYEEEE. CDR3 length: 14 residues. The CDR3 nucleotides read TGTGCCAGCAGCCCGGACAGCGGATACTACGAGCAGTACTTC. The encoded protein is CASSPDSGYYEQYF.

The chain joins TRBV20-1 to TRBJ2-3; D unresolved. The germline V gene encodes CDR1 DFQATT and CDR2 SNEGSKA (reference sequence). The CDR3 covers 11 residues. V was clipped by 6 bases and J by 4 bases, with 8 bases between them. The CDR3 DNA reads TGCAGTGCCCTCTTCCCAGATACGCAGTATTTT. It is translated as CSALFPDTQYF.

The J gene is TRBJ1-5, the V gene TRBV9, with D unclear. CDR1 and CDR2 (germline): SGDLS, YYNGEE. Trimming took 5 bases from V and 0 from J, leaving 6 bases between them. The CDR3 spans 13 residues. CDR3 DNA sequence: TGTGCCAGCAGTCTGTATAGCAATCAGCCCCAGCATTTT. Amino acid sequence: CASSLYSNQPQHF.

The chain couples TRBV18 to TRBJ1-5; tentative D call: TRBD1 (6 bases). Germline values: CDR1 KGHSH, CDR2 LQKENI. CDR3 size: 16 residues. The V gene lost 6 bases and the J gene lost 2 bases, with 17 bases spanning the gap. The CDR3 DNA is TGTGCCAGCTCGCCCAGTGGGGGGGCGGGCAATCAGCCCCAGCATTTT. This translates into CASSPSGGAGNQPQHF.

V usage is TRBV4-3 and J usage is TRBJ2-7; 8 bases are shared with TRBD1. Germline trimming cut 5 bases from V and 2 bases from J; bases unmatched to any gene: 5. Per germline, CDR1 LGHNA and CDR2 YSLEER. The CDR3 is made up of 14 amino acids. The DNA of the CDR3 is TGCGCCAGCAGCATATTACAGGGGGCCTACGAGCAGTACTTC. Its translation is CASSILQGAYEQYF.